The clone carrying this TCR beta chain was detected many times. Its antigen is currently unknown. Busulfan-fludarabine conditioning, marrow transplant, and cyclophosphamide on days +3 and +4 were administered. Clones were sequenced by immunoSEQ multiplex PCR, and TCRdb holds only the in-frame ones, with some missing. The sample holds a few thousand clones, and no clone turns up only once. CDR1 and CDR2 from the germline V gene are MNHNS and SASEGT. The CDR3 sequence is 14 residues long. V lost 7 bases, J lost 2 bases, and 6 bases stayed unmatched. This specimen belongs to a study of T cells after posttransplantation cyclophosphamide. Study-wide results and limits: TRB overlap between skin or GI tissue T cells and blood was limited. Recipient CMV seropositivity and CMV reactivation strongly tracked TRB clonality.

The sample was PBMCs, taken after allogeneic stem cell transplant with posttransplant cyclophosphamide. This sequence was found in a female patient between 25 and 45 years old who received an allogeneic stem cell transplant from an unrelated donor, was CMV-positive, and had acute and chronic GVHD. The T cells may come from the graft donor. J is TRBJ2-7 and V is TRBV6-1, with TRBD1 matching over 9 bases. CDR3 protein: CASIPDRGPYEQYF. DNA for the CDR3: TGTGCCAGCATCCCGGACAGGGGTCCCTACGAGCAGTACTTC.